This is a list of T cell receptor beta chains from one sample in a study of blood T cell repertoires in COVID-19. Generated by immunoSEQ multiplex PCR, the TCRdb table keeps only in-frame clones and is missing some. This sample has fewer than 300,000 clones; around 90% occur once, and the top ten carry roughly 1.1%. The sequenced material came from PBMCs or T cells enriched from blood (not recorded which). The receptors derive from a woman aged 25 to 39 who had recovered from COVID-19. CDR3s include the opening cysteine and the closing phenylalanine or tryptophan. The order of the fields is CDR3 length, J gene, D gene, clone size, V gene, CDR3 DNA, CDR3 protein. A D gene is named only where the DNA matches it firmly. The size entry is marked missing in some rows and otherwise reads once, few, many or a size class.

15	TRBJ2-1	.	once	TRBV3-1/TRBV3-2	TGTGCCAGCAGCTTTCGACTATCGGGAGCGCATGAGCAGTTCTTC	CASSFRLSGAHEQFF
15	TRBJ1-1	.	.	TRBV6-5	TGTGCCAGCAGTTACTCGACCGGGAGGAATACTGAAGCTTTCTTT	CASSYSTGRNTEAFF
13	TRBJ1-2	.	.	TRBV29-1	TGCAGCGTTCGCGGGATTTTTAACTATGGCTACACCTTC	CSVRGIFNYGYTF
16	TRBJ2-3	.	.	TRBV7-3	TGTGCCAGCAGCTTAGTAACGGGATCTAGCACAGATACGCAGTATTTT	CASSLVTGSSTDTQYF
15	TRBJ1-6	TRBD1	.	TRBV28	TGTGCCAGCAGTTCCCCGGACAGGTGGAGTTCACCCCTCCACTTT	CASSSPDRWSSPLHF
15	TRBJ2-7	TRBD2	once	TRBV7-2	TGTGCCAGCAGCTCGGGACTAGCGGGCCCTTACGAGCAGTACTTC	CASSSGLAGPYEQYF
15	TRBJ1-5	TRBD1	.	TRBV7-2	TGTGCCAGCAGCAATCAAGGGACAGTCAATCAGCCCCAGCATTTT	CASSNQGTVNQPQHF
15	TRBJ1-6	TRBD1	.	TRBV19	TGTGCCAGTAGTACCGGGACAGCTGATAATTCACCCCTCCACTTT	CASSTGTADNSPLHF
18	TRBJ1-5	TRBD1	.	TRBV19	TGTGCCAGTAGTATTTCCTTGGGACAGCTTGATAGCAATCAGCCCCAGCATTTT	CASSISLGQLDSNQPQHF
18	TRBJ2-3	.	.	TRBV7-9	TGTGCCAGCAGCCCTTCAGTGTCAGGGGCGGGGGGCACAGATACGCAGTATTTT	CASSPSVSGAGGTDTQYF
18	TRBJ1-6	.	.	TRBV28	TGTGCCAGCACCTCGGACAATCGCTTTTACTCCTATAATTCACCCCTCCACTTT	CASTSDNRFYSYNSPLHF
18	TRBJ2-2	TRBD2	.	TRBV4-3	TGCGCCAGCAGCCAAGGGGGTCTGATAGCGGGGGTCACCGGGGAGCTGTTTTTT	CASSQGGLIAGVTGELFF
14	TRBJ2-7	.	once	TRBV19	TGTGCCAGTAGTATCGTGGACACTGCCTACGAGCAGTACTTC	CASSIVDTAYEQYF
16	TRBJ1-3	TRBD1	.	TRBV9	TGTGCCAGCAGCATGGACAGGGACTACTCTGGAAACACCATATATTTT	CASSMDRDYSGNTIYF
13	TRBJ2-1	.	.	TRBV6-4	TGTGCCAGCAGTGATCTAGAATACAATGAGCAGTTCTTC	CASSDLEYNEQFF
16	TRBJ2-1	TRBD2	.	TRBV5-5	TGTGCCAGCAGCTTGGAGGTAGCGGGAGGATACAATGAGCAGTTCTTC	CASSLEVAGGYNEQFF
16	TRBJ2-1	TRBD2	.	TRBV3-1/TRBV3-2	TGTGCCAGCAGCCAAGGACTAGCGGGAGCCTACAATGAGCAGTTCTTC	CASSQGLAGAYNEQFF
16	TRBJ2-1	TRBD1	.	TRBV7-8	TGTGCCAGCAGCTTTTCCTTGGACAGGGGATACAATGAGCAGTTCTTC	CASSFSLDRGYNEQFF
15	TRBJ2-7	.	.	TRBV4-1	TGCGCCAGCAGCCAAGAGACAACTGCGAACTACGAGCAGTACTTC	CASSQETTANYEQYF
12	TRBJ1-1	.	.	TRBV25-1	TGTGCCAGTTCAAGGGGTTTCGCTGAAGCTTTCTTT	CASSRGFAEAFF
15	TRBJ2-2	TRBD2	.	TRBV12-5	TGTGCTAGTGCCATGGGACTAGCTGGAGCCGGGGAGCTGTTTTTT	CASAMGLAGAGELFF
15	TRBJ2-2	.	.	TRBV19	TGTGCCAGTAGTATTACCCAGGGGTTAGGCGGGGAGCTGTTTTTT	CASSITQGLGGELFF
16	TRBJ1-2	TRBD1	.	TRBV4-3	TGCGCCAGCAGCTTACGACAGGGTTTAACGTTGAGTGGCTACACCTTC	CASSLRQGLTLSGYTF
14	TRBJ2-2	.	.	TRBV5-1	TGCGCCAGCAGCTCTGACATTGAAACCGGGGAGCTGTTTTTT	CASSSDIETGELFF
13	TRBJ1-2	.	.	TRBV29-1	TGCAGCGTTGGAAGGGGGACCAACCATGGCTACACCTTC	CSVGRGTNHGYTF
14	TRBJ2-1	TRBD2	.	TRBV18	TGTGCCAGCTCCCGGCCTAGCGGCTACAATGAGCAGTTCTTC	CASSRPSGYNEQFF
14	TRBJ1-2	.	.	TRBV6-2/TRBV6-3	TGTGCCAGCAGTTACGTAGGGGCGGACTATGGCTACACCTTC	CASSYVGADYGYTF
14	TRBJ2-5	TRBD2	.	TRBV5-4	TGTGCCAGCAGCTCTACTAGCGGGAGGGAGACCCAGTACTTC	CASSSTSGRETQYF
16	TRBJ2-5	TRBD1	once	TRBV6-4	TGTGCCAGCAGTGACTCTAGGGGGCTTAACCAAGAGACCCAGTACTTC	CASSDSRGLNQETQYF
15	TRBJ2-1	.	.	TRBV11-3	TGTGCCAGCAGCTTAGACCCGGCTAGCACCAATGAGCAGTTCTTC	CASSLDPASTNEQFF
15	TRBJ2-5	TRBD1	.	TRBV7-9	TGTGCCAGCGCCGGACGGGACAGGGGAGGGGAGACCCAGTACTTC	CASAGRDRGGETQYF
13	TRBJ2-2	.	.	TRBV7-9	TGTGCCAGCAGCCCCGGTATGTTCGGGGAGCTGTTTTTT	CASSPGMFGELFF
14	TRBJ1-2	.	few	TRBV3-1/TRBV3-2	TGTGCCAGCAGCCAGGTACCGGGACAATATGGCTACACCTTC	CASSQVPGQYGYTF
16	TRBJ2-1	TRBD2	.	TRBV18	TGTGCCAGCTCACCACGTCTAGCGGGAACCTACAATGAGCAGTTCTTC	CASSPRLAGTYNEQFF
17	TRBJ2-4	TRBD1	.	TRBV3-1/TRBV3-2	TGTGCCAGCAGCCAACAACTAGGGGCAGGGGGCAAAAACATTCAGTACTTC	CASSQQLGAGGKNIQYF
20	TRBJ2-4	TRBD2	.	TRBV28	TGTGCCAGCAGCCCGTCCTGGACTAGCGGGAGAAGCGGAGCCAAAAACATTCAGTACTTC	CASSPSWTSGRSGAKNIQYF
19	TRBJ2-3	TRBD2	.	TRBV7-7	TGTGCTAGCAGCTACGGGACTAGCGGGAGTCCCACAGGCGGAGATACGCAGTATTTT	CASSYGTSGSPTGGDTQYF
15	TRBJ1-6	.	.	TRBV9	TGTGCCAGCAGCGGAGGCGGGATCGATAATTCACCCCTCCACTTT	CASSGGGIDNSPLHF
17	TRBJ2-1	.	.	TRBV4-1	TGCGCCAGCAGCCAAGATTGGTTAGCGGAGACCTACAATGAGCAGTTCTTC	CASSQDWLAETYNEQFF
17	TRBJ1-6	TRBD1	.	TRBV7-9	TGTGCCAGCAGCTCACCGGACAGGGGCTTCTCTTACTTGACCCTCCACTTT	CASSSPDRGFSYLTLHF
18	TRBJ2-1	.	.	TRBV4-3	TGCGCCAGCAGCCAAGATGGCCCCGCTAGCGCTTCCTACAATGAGCAGTTCTTC	CASSQDGPASASYNEQFF
13	TRBJ1-4	.	.	TRBV30	TGTGCCTGGAACAGGGCGAAGGCTGAAAAACTGTTTTTT	CAWNRAKAEKLFF
16	TRBJ1-2	TRBD1	.	TRBV6-1	TGTGCCAGCAGTGAAGGACCGGGACAGGGGAACTATGGCTACACCTTC	CASSEGPGQGNYGYTF
15	TRBJ1-4	TRBD1	.	TRBV9	TGTGCCAGCAGCGTTTCCGGGACAGTTAATGAAAAACTGTTTTTT	CASSVSGTVNEKLFF
13	TRBJ2-7	.	.	TRBV10-3	TGTGCCATCAGACGCGACAACTCCTACGAGCAGTACTTC	CAIRRDNSYEQYF
17	TRBJ2-1	TRBD2	.	TRBV28	TGTGCCAGCAGTTTTCCCCGAGGGAGGGCTACCTACAATGAGCAGTTCTTC	CASSFPRGRATYNEQFF
13	TRBJ2-1	.	few	TRBV12-3/TRBV12-4	TGTGCCAGCAGCTCCAACAGATGGAATGAGCAGTTCTTC	CASSSNRWNEQFF
13	TRBJ1-2	.	.	TRBV6-5	TGTGCCAGCAGTTACCGAGGGGGCTATGGCTACACCTTC	CASSYRGGYGYTF
12	TRBJ2-7	.	.	TRBV6-5	TGTGCCAGCAGTTCGGGGGCCTACGAGCAGTACTTC	CASSSGAYEQYF
13	TRBJ1-4	.	.	TRBV6-4	TGTGCCAGCAGTGACAGGGAGGGTGAAAAACTGTTTTTT	CASSDREGEKLFF
17	TRBJ2-7	.	.	TRBV28	TGTGCCAGCAGTTTAAGTTTGCGGGTAGCTGGCTCCTACGAGCAGTACTTC	CASSLSLRVAGSYEQYF
14	TRBJ2-7	.	.	TRBV6-5	TGTGCCAGCAGTCCCATGCAGGGGCCCTACGAGCAGTACTTC	CASSPMQGPYEQYF
16	TRBJ2-3	TRBD2	.	TRBV4-3	TGCGCCAGCAGACGCGGACTAGCGGGAAGCACAGATACGCAGTATTTT	CASRRGLAGSTDTQYF
16	TRBJ1-6	TRBD1	.	TRBV7-2	TGTGCCAGCAGCTTAGAGGCGACAGGGGTAAATTCACCCCTCCACTTT	CASSLEATGVNSPLHF
17	TRBJ1-6	.	.	TRBV7-2	TGTGCCAGCAGCCGGGACTTACGAAGCTCCTATAATTCACCCCTCCACTTT	CASSRDLRSSYNSPLHF